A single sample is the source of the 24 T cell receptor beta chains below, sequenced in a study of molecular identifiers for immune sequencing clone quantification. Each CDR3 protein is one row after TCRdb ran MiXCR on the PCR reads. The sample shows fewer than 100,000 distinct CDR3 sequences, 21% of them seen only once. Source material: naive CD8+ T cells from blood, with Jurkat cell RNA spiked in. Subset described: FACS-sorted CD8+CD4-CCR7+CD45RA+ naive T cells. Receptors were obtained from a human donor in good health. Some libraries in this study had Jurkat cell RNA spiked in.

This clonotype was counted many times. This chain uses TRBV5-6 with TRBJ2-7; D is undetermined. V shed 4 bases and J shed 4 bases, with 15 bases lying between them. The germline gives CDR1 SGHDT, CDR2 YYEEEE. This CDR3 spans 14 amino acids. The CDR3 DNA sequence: TGTGCCAGCAGCCGAAAAACAACAGAGTACGAGCAGTACTTC. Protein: CASSRKTTEYEQYF. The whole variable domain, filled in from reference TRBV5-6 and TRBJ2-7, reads DAGVTQSPTHLIKTRGQQVTLRCSPKSGHDTVSWYQQALGQGPQFIFQYYEEEERQRGNFPDRFSGHQFPNYSSELNVNALLLGDSALYLCASSRKTTEYEQYFGPGTRLTVT.

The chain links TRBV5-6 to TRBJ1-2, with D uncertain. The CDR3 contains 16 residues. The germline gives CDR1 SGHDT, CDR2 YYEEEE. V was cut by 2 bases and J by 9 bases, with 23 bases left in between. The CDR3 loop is CASSLMSGGGSDSYTF. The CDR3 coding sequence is TGTGCCAGCAGCTTAATGAGCGGAGGAGGGAGTGATAGCTACACCTTC. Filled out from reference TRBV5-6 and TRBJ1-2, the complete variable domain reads DAGVTQSPTHLIKTRGQQVTLRCSPKSGHDTVSWYQQALGQGPQFIFQYYEEEERQRGNFPDRFSGHQFPNYSSELNVNALLLGDSALYLCASSLMSGGGSDSYTFGSGTRLTVV.

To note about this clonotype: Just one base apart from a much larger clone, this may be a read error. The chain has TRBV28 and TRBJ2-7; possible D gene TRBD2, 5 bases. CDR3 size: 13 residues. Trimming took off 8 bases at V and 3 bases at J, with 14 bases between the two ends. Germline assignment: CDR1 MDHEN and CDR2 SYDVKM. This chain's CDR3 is CASGYVGIYEQYF. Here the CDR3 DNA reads TGTGCCAGCGGCTATGTCGGGATCTACGAGCAGTACTTC.

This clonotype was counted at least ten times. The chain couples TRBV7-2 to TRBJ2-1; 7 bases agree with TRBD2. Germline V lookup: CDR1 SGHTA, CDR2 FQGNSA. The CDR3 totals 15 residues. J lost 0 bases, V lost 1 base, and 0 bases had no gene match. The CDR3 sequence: CASSLGGGSYNEQFF. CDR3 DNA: TGTGCCAGCAGCTTAGGGGGGGGCTCCTACAATGAGCAGTTCTTC.

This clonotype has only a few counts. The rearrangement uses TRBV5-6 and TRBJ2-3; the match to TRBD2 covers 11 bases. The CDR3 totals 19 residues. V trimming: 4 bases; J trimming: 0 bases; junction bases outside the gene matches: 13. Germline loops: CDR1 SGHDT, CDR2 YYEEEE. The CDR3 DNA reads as TGTGCCAGCAGCAAGGACCTAGCGGGGGGCCCCTTTAGCACAGATACGCAGTATTTT. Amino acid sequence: CASSKDLAGGPFSTDTQYF.

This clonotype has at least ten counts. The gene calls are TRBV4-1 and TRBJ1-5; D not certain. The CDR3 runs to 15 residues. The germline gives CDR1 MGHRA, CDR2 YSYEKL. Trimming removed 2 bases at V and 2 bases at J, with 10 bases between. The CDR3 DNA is TGCGCCAGCAGCCAACGTTCTGGGGGCAATCAGCCCCAGCATTTT. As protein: CASSQRSGGNQPQHF.

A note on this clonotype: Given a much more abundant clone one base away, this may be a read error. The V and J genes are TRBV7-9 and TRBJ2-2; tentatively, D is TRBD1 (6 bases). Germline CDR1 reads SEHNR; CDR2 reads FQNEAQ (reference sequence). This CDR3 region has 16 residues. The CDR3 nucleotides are TGTGCCAGCAGCCCCTCCGGCAGGGGTAACACCGGGGAGCCGTTTTTT. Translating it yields CASSPSGRGNTGEPFF.

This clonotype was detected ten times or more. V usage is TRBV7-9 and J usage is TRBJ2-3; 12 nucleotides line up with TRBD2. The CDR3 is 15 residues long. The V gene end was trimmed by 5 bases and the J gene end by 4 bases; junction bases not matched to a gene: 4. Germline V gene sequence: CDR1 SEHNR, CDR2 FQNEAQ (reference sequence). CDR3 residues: CASSPLAGGPDTQYF. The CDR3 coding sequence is TGTGCCAGCAGCCCCCTAGCGGGGGGGCCAGATACGCAGTATTTT.

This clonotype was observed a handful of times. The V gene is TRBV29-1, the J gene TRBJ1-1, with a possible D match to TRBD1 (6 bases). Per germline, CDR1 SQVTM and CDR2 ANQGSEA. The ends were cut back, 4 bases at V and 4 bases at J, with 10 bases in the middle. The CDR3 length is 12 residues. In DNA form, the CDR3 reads TGCAGCGTTGGACAGGTAACCACTGAAGCTTTCTTT. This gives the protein CSVGQVTTEAFF.

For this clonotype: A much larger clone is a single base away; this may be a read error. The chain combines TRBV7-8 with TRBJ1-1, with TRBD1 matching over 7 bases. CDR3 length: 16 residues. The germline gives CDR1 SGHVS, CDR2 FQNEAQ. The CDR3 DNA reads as TGTGCCAGCAGCATCCCGTTAGACAGGGCGAACATTGAAGCTTTCTTT. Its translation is CASSIPLDRANIEAFF.

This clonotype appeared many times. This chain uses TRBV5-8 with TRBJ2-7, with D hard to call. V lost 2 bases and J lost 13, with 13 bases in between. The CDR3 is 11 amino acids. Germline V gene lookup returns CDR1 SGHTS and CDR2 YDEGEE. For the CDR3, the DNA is TGTGCCAGCAGCTTAGGGCCCCGTCAATACTTC. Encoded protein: CASSLGPRQYF.

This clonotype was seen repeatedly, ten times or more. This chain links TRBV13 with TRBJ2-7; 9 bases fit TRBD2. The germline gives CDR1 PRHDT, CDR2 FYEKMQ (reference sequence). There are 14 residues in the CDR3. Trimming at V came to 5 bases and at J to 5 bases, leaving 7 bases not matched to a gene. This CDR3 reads CASSALAGDHEQYF. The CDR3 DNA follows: TGTGCCAGCAGCGCCTTAGCGGGAGACCACGAGCAGTACTTC.

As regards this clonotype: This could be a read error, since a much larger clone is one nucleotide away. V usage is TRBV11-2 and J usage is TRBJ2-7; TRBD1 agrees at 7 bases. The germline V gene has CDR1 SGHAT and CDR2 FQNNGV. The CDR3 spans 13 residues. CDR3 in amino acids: CASSTQNRGELYF. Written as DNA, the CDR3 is TGTGCCAGCAGCACCCAGAACAGGGGCGAGCTGTACTTC.

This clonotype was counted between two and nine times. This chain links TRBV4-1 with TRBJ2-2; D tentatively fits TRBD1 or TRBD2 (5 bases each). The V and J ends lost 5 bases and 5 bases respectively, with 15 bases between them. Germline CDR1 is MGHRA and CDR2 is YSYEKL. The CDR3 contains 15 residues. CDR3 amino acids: CASSYGLGRTGELFF. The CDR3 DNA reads TGCGCCAGCAGCTATGGGCTGGGACGGACCGGGGAGCTGTTTTTT.

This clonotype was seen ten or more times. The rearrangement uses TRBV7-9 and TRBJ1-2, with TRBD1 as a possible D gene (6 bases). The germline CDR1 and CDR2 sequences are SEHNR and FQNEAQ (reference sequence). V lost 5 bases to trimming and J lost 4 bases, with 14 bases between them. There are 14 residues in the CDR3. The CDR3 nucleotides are TGTGCCAGCAGCATGACAGGAGAAACCTATGGCTACACCTTC. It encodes CASSMTGETYGYTF. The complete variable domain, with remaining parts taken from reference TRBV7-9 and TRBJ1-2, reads DTGVSQNPRHKITKRGQNVTFRCDPISEHNRLYWYRQTLGQGPEFLTYFQNEAQLEKSRLLSDRFSAERPKGSFSTLEIQRTEQGDSAMYLCASSMTGETYGYTFGSGTRLTVV.

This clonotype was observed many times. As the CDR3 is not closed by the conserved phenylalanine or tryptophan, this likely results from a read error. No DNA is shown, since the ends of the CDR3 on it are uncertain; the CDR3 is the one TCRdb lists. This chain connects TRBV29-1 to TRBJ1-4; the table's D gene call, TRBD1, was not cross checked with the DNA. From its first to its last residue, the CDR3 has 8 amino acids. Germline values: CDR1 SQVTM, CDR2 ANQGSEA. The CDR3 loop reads CSVFKGSG.

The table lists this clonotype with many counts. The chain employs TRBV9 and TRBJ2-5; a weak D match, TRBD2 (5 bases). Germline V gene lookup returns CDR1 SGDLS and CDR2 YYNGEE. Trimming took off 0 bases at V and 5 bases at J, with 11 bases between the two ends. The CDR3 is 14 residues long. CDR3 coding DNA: TGTGCCAGCAGCGTAGTCGGGGATTACGAGACCCAGTACTTC. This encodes CASSVVGDYETQYF. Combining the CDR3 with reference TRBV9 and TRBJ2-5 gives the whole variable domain DSGVTQTPKHLITATGQRVTLRCSPRSGDLSVYWYQQSLDQGLQFLIQYYNGEERAKGNILERFSAQQFPDLHSELNLSSLELGDSALYFCASSVVGDYETQYFGPGTRLLVL.

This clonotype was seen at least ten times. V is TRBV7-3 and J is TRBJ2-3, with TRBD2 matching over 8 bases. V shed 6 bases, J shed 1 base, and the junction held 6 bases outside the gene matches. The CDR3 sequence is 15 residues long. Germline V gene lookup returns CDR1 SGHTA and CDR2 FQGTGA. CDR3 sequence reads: CASSQPTSGTDTQYF. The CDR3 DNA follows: TGTGCCAGCAGTCAACCGACTAGCGGCACAGATACGCAGTATTTT.

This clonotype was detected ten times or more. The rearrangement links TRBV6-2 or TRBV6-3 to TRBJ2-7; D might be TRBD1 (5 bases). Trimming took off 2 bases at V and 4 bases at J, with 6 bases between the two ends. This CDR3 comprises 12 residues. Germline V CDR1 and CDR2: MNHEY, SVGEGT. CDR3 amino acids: CASSYNRYEQYF. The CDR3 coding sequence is TGTGCCAGCAGTTACAACAGGTACGAGCAGTACTTC.

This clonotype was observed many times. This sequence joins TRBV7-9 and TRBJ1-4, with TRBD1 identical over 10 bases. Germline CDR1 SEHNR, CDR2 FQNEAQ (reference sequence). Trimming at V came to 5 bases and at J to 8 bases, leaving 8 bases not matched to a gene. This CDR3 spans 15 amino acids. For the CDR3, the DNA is TGTGCCAGCAGCGAATGGACAGGGGGAAAAGAAAAACTGTTTTTT. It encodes CASSEWTGGKEKLFF.

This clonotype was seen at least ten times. The CDR3 coding sequence is TGTGCCAGCAGTTACAGCGACAGGGAGGCCTACGAGCAGTACTTC. Translation: CASSYSDREAYEQYF. The genes are TRBV6-6 and TRBJ2-7; possible D gene TRBD1, 7 bases. The CDR3 extends over 15 amino acids. Germline V gene lookup returns CDR1 MNHNY and CDR2 SVGAGI (reference sequence). Trimming shortened V by 2 bases and J by 2 bases, and 13 bases separated the two germline ends.

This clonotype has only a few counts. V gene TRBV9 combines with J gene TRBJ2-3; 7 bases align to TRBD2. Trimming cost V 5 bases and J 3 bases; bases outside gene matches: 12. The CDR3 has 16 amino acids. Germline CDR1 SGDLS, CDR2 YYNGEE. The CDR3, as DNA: TGTGCCAGCAGAGGCCTGGGGGAGGGCAGGACAGATACGCAGTATTTT. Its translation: CASRGLGEGRTDTQYF.

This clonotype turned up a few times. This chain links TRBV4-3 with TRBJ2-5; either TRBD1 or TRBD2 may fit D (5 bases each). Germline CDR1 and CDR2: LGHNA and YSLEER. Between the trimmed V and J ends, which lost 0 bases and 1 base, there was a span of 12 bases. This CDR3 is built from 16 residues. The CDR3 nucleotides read TGCGCCAGCAGCCAAGATTGGGTGGGGGTCCAAGAGACCCAGTACTTC. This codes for CASSQDWVGVQETQYF.

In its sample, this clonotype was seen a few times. CDR3 protein: CASSGQGLPQHF. For the CDR3, the DNA is TGTGCCAGCAGCGGACAGGGGTTGCCCCAGCATTTT. This chain uses TRBV5-6 with TRBJ1-5; 9 bases map to TRBD1. V was clipped by 4 bases and J by 9 bases; unmatched bases: 2. This CDR3 is built from 12 residues. Germline V gene sequence: CDR1 SGHDT, CDR2 YYEEEE.